This T cell receptor beta chain originates from a study of cytomegalovirus exposure and HLA in healthy donors. In the study overall: Out of around 360 genotyped donors, 81% belonged to the Caucasian-associated ancestry cluster.

This CDR3 has 15 amino acids. The germline V gene has CDR1 SGHRS and CDR2 YFSETQ. V dropped 4 bases and J dropped 6; count of bases not matched to a gene: 8. With 60 Vbeta and 13 Jbeta primers, the PCR was carried out. Some clones are missing from TCRdb's copy, which holds only in-frame ones; the method was immunoSEQ multiplex PCR. The sample includes about 110,000 clones, roughly 80% of them seen just once. Findings and limits, study-wide: According to an earlier analysis, most TCR beta V segments yielded productive rearrangements about 87% or about 30% of the time.

Of note for this clone: Its antigen is unknown.

The chain carries TRBV5-1 and TRBJ2-2; 8 nucleotides agree with TRBD1. The sequencing sample was made of PBMCs. The receptor comes from a man aged 35-49 years in good health and CMV-seronegative. CDR3 nucleotide sequence: TGCGCCAGCAGCCCTGGACAGGGAAAAGCCGGGGAGCTGTTTTTT. Protein product: CASSPGQGKAGELFF.